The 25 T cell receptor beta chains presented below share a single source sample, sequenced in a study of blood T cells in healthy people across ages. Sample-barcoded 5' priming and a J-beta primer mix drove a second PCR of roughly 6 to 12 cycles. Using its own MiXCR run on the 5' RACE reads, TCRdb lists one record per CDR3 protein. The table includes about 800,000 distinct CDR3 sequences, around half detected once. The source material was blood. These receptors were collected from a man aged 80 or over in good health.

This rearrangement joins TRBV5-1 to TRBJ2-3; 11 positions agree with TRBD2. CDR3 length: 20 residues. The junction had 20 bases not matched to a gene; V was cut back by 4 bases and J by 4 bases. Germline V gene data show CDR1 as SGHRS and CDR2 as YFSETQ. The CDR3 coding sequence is TGCGCCAGCAGCCTGGGACTAGCGTCCTTTAGCGGGAGGGTCGCAGATACGCAGTATTTT. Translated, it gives CASSLGLASFSGRVADTQYF.

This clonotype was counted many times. The CDR3 coding sequence is TGTGCCATCAGTGGAAAAGGGGATACGCAGTATTTT. As protein: CAISGKGDTQYF. The chain joins TRBV10-3 to TRBJ2-3, with unresolved D. Germline CDR1 is ENHRY and CDR2 is SYGVKD. V dropped 4 bases and J dropped 6 bases, with 8 bases sitting between them. This CDR3 is built from 12 residues.

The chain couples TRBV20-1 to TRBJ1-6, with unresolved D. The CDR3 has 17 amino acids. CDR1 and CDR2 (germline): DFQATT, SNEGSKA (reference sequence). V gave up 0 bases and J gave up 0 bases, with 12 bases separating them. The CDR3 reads CSARERYRSSYNSPLHF. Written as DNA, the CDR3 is TGCAGTGCTAGAGAGAGGTATAGGAGCTCCTATAATTCACCCCTCCACTTT.

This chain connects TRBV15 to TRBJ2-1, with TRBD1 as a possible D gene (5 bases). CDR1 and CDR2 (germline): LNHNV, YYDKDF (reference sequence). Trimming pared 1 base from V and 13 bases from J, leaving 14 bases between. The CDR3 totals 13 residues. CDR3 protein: CATSRVVGPSQFF. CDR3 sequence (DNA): TGTGCCACCAGCAGAGTGGTGGGGCCCTCACAGTTCTTC.

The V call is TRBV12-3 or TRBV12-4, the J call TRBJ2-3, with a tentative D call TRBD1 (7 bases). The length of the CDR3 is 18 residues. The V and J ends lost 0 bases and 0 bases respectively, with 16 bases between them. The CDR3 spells CASSLARGAVTSTDTQYF. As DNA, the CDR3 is TGTGCCAGCAGTTTAGCCAGGGGGGCAGTGACTAGCACAGATACGCAGTATTTT.

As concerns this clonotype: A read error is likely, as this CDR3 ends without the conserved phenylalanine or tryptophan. The CDR3 protein is CASSAPGLTYNEQFL. The CDR3 DNA reads as TGTGCCAGCAGCGCCCCCGGGCTGACCTACAATGAGCAGTTCTTA. The chain uses TRBV28 and TRBJ2-1; D gene unclear. There are 15 residues in the CDR3. V lost 6 bases and J 2 bases, leaving 14 bases between the germline ends. CDR1 and CDR2 from the germline V gene are MDHEN and SYDVKM.

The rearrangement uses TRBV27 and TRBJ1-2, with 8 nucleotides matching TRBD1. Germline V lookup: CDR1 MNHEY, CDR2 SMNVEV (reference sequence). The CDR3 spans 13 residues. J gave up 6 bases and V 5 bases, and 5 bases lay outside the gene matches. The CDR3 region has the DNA TGTGCCAGCAGTCCACAGGGGGACAATGGCTACACCTTC. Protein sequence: CASSPQGDNGYTF.

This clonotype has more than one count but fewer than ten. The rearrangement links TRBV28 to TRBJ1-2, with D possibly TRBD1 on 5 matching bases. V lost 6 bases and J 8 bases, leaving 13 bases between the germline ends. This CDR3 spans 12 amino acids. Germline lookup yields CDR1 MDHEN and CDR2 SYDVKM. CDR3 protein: CASSRRGLGYTF. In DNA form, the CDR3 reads TGTGCCAGCAGCCGAAGGGGCCTAGGCTACACCTTC.

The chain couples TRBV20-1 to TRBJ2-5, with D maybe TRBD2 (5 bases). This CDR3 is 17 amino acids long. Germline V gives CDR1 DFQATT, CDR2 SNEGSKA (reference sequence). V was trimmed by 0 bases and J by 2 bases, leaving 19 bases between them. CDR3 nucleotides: TGCAGTGCTAGAGATCCACGGTTAGCGTTTTCGCAAGAGACCCAGTACTTC. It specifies CSARDPRLAFSQETQYF.

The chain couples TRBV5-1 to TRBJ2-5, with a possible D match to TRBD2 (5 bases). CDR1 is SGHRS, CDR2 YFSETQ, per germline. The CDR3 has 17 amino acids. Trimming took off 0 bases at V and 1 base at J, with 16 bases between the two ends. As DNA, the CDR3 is TGCGCCAGCAGCTTGGCGGGGTTTCAAGGAACCCAAGAGACCCAGTACTTC. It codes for CASSLAGFQGTQETQYF.

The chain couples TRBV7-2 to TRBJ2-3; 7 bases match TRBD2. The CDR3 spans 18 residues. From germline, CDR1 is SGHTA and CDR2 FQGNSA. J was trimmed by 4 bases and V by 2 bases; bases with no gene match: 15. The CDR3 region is CASSLRGWAGEGSDTQYF. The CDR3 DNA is TGTGCCAGCAGCTTAAGGGGATGGGCGGGAGAGGGATCAGATACGCAGTATTTT.

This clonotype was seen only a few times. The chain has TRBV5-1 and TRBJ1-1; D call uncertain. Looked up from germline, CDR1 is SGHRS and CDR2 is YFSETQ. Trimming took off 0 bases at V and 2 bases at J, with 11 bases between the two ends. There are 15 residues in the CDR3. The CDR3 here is CASSLVRAPNTEAFF. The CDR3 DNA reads TGCGCCAGCAGCTTGGTACGGGCCCCTAACACTGAAGCTTTCTTT.

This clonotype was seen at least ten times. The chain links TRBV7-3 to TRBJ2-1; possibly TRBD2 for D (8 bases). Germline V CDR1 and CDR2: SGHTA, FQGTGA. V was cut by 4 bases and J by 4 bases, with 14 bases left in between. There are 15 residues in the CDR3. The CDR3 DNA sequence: TGTGCCAGCAGCTATAGCGGGACAGAATACAATGAGCAGTTCTTC. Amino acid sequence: CASSYSGTEYNEQFF.

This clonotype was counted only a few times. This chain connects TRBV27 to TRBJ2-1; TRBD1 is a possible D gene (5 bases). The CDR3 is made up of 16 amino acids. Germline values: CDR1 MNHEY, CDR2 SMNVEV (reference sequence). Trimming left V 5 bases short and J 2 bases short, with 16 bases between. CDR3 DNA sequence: TGTGCCAGCAGTCCCTTCACAGGTGTGACCTACAATGAGCAGTTCTTC. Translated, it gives CASSPFTGVTYNEQFF.

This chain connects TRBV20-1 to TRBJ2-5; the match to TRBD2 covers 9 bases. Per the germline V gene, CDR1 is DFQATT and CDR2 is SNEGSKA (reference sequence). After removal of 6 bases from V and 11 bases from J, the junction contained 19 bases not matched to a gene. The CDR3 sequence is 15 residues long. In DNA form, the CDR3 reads TGCAGTGCACTCAACCGGCTAGCGGGACTCAATGAGCAGTACTTC. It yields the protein CSALNRLAGLNEQYF.

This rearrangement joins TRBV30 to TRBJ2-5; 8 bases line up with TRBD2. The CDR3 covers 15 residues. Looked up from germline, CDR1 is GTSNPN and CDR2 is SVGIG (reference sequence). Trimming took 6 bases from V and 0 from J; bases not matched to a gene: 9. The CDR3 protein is CACSRGGSYQETQYF. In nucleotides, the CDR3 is TGTGCCTGTAGCCGGGGGGGCAGCTACCAAGAGACCCAGTACTTC.

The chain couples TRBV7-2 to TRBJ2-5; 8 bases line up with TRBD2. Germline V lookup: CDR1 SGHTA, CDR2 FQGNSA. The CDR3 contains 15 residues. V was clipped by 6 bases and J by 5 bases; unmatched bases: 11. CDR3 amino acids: CASRSVREGWETQYF. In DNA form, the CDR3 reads TGTGCCAGCAGATCTGTCCGGGAGGGTTGGGAGACCCAGTACTTC.

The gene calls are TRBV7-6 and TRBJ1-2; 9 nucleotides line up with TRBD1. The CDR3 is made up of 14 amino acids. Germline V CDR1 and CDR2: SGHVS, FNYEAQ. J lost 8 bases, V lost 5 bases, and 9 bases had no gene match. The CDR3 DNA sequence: TGTGCCAGCAGCCAAACCGGGACAGGGAGCGGCTACACCTTC. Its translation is CASSQTGTGSGYTF.

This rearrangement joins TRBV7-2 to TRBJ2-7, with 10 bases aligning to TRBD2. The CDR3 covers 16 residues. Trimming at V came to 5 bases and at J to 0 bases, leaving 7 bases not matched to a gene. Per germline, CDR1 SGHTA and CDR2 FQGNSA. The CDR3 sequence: CASSPPVAGGSYEQYF. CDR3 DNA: TGTGCCAGCAGCCCCCCAGTAGCGGGGGGCTCCTACGAGCAGTACTTC.

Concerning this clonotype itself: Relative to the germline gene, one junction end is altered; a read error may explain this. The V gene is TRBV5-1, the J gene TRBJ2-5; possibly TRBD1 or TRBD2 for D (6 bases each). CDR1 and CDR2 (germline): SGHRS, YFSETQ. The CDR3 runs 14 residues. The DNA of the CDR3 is TGCGCCAGCAGCTTGGCCGGGGGCCAAGAGGCCCAGTACTTC. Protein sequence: CASSLAGGQEAQYF.

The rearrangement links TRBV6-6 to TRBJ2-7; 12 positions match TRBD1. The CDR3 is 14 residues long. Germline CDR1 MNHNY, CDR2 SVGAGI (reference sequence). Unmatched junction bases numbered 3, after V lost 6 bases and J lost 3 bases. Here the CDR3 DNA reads TGTGCCAGCAGGGGGGACAGGGGGCACTACGAGCAGTACTTC. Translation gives CASRGDRGHYEQYF.

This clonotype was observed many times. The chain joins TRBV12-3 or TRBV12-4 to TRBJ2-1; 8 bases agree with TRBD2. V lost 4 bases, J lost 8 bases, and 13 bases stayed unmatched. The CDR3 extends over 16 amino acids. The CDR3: CASSSHLLAAGDEQFF. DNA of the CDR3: TGTGCCAGCAGTTCTCATTTACTAGCGGCGGGAGATGAGCAGTTCTTC.

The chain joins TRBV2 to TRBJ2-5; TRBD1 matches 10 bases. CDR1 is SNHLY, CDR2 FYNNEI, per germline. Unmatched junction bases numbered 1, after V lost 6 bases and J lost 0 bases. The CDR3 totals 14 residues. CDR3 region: CASRGTGDQETQYF. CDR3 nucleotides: TGTGCCAGCAGGGGGACAGGGGACCAAGAGACCCAGTACTTC.

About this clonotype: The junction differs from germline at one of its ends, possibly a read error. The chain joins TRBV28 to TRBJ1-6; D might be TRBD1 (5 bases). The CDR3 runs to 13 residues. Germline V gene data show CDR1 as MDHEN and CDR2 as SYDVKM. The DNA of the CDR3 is TGTGCCACCAGAGCTTTCAGGGATTCACCCCTTCACTTT. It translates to CATRAFRDSPLHF.

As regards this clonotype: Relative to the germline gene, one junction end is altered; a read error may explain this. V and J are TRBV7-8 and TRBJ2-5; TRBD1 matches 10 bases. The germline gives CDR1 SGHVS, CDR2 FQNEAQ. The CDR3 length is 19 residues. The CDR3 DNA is TGTACCAGCAGCTTAGATATTTCCGGACAGGGGGTGAGGCAAGAGACCCAGTACTTC. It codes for CTSSLDISGQGVRQETQYF.